These 22 T cell receptor beta chains originate from one sample sequenced in a study of T cell responses to AZD1222 COVID-19 vaccine (dated by TCRdb to the early 2020s). Libraries were prepared through the immunoSEQ multiplex PCR assay. TCRdb stores this immuneACCESS table with in-frame sequences only. Part of the clones is absent; in the studies checked, under half of the shortfall reflects unresolved V genes, and no reason is known for the rest. The sample includes roughly 70,000 clones, with more than 85% observed a single time. The ten largest clones add up to roughly a sixth of the sample. This sample's time point label indicates: baseline before first vaccination. The input for sequencing was peripheral blood, taken on day 0 of AZD1222 vaccination. The receptors derive from an adult in good health.

This sequence joins TRBV6-5 and TRBJ1-6; D may be TRBD1 (5 bases). Trimming pared 6 bases from V and 7 bases from J, leaving 16 bases between. CDR1 is MNHEY, CDR2 SVGAGI, per germline. The CDR3 totals 15 residues. Here the CDR3 reads CASRTPRGTNSPLHF. The CDR3 bases are TGTGCCAGCAGAACCCCCCGGGGCACCAATTCACCCCTCCACTTT.

The genes are TRBV9 and TRBJ2-5; D is undetermined. The CDR3 has 16 residues. Germline V gives CDR1 SGDLS, CDR2 YYNGEE. V was trimmed by 0 bases and J by 0 bases, leaving 12 bases between them. As DNA, the CDR3 is TGTGCCAGCAGCGTAGGGGGTGGGCAGTACCAAGAGACCCAGTACTTC. Translated, it gives CASSVGGGQYQETQYF.

The rearrangement joins TRBV9 to TRBJ2-3; 7 nucleotides align to TRBD2. The germline CDR1 and CDR2 sequences are SGDLS and YYNGEE. The V and J ends lost 0 bases and 1 base, in that order; junction bases with no gene match: 8. The CDR3 extends over 17 amino acids. In DNA form, the CDR3 reads TGTGCCAGCAGCGTAGTCCCCAGCGGGACGGGCACAGATACGCAGTATTTT. This encodes CASSVVPSGTGTDTQYF.

This clone was seen a handful of times. The chain links TRBV29-1 to TRBJ1-6, with unresolved D. The CDR3 contains 13 residues. Trimming removed 2 bases at V and 10 bases at J, with 12 bases between. CDR1 is SQVTM, CDR2 ANQGSEA, per germline. CDR3 nucleotide sequence: TGCAGCGTTGAAAGTGAGGCCGGATCACCCCTCCACTTT. It translates to CSVESEAGSPLHF.

The V and J genes are TRBV5-5 and TRBJ2-7, with D hard to call. Trimming removed 0 bases from V and 3 bases from J, with 10 bases in between. Germline CDR1 and CDR2: SGHKS and YYEKEE (reference sequence). The CDR3 loop spans 14 amino acids. The CDR3 loop reads CASSLGPKGYEQYF. As DNA, the CDR3 is TGTGCCAGCAGCTTGGGTCCCAAAGGCTACGAGCAGTACTTC. The full variable domain, completed using reference TRBV5-5 and TRBJ2-7, is DAGVTQSPTHLIKTRGQQVTLRCSPISGHKSVSWYQQVLGQGPQFIFQYYEKEERGRGNFPDRFSARQFPNYSSELNVNALLLGDSALYLCASSLGPKGYEQYFGPGTRLTVT.

V is TRBV11-2 and J is TRBJ2-1; D is unclear. The CDR3 length is 12 residues. V lost 6 bases, J lost 12 bases, and 15 bases lay in between. CDR1 is SGHAT and CDR2 is FQNNGV in the germline V gene. For the CDR3, the DNA is TGTGCCAGCAGTCCCTTTAGTGCTGTGCAGTTCTTC. Protein: CASSPFSAVQFF.

The chain combines TRBV10-3 with TRBJ1-5, with D possibly TRBD1 on 5 matching bases. The CDR3 loop spans 18 amino acids. The germline CDR1 and CDR2 sequences are ENHRY and SYGVKD. V was clipped by 6 bases and J by 1 base, with 22 bases between them. The CDR3 spells CAISEAGRKKSSNQPQHF. The CDR3 nucleotides are TGTGCCATCAGCGAAGCGGGACGGAAGAAAAGCAGCAATCAGCCCCAGCATTTT.

The rearrangement joins TRBV10-3 to TRBJ2-1, with 9 bases aligning to TRBD2. Germline V gene sequence: CDR1 ENHRY, CDR2 SYGVKD. V was pared by 10 bases and J by 6 bases, with 10 bases of the junction left unmatched. The CDR3 length is 14 residues. CDR3 DNA: TGTGCCACCAGGGGGGGACTAGCAAGCAATGAGCAGTTCTTC. Translating gives CATRGGLASNEQFF.

The chain carries TRBV10-1 and TRBJ2-1; D is unresolved. Between the trimmed V and J ends, which lost 4 bases and 9 bases, there was a span of 10 bases. The germline V gene encodes CDR1 WNHNN and CDR2 SYGVQD (reference sequence). This CDR3 has 12 residues. The CDR3 here is CASSGSRLEQFF. CDR3 in DNA: TGCGCCAGCAGTGGTTCCAGGCTTGAGCAGTTCTTC.

V and J are TRBV6-2 or TRBV6-3 and TRBJ2-3; a weak D match, TRBD1 (5 bases). V lost 4 bases and J lost 4, with 18 bases in between. The CDR3 spans 16 residues. Germline lookup yields CDR1 MNHEY and CDR2 SVGEGT. This CDR3 is CASSWEVGEGADTQYF. CDR3 sequence (DNA): TGTGCCAGCAGTTGGGAAGTAGGAGAAGGGGCAGATACGCAGTATTTT.

The chain recombines TRBV15 with TRBJ2-5; D might be TRBD1 or TRBD2, each matching 6 bases. CDR3 length: 14 residues. Looked up from germline, CDR1 is LNHNV and CDR2 is YYDKDF (reference sequence). V gave up 0 bases and J gave up 7 bases, with 12 bases separating them. The CDR3 protein is CATSRDLQGGTQYF. Here the CDR3 DNA reads TGTGCCACCAGCAGAGATTTACAGGGAGGGACCCAGTACTTC.

This clone is a singleton in its sample. V gene TRBV11-2 combines with J gene TRBJ1-2, with D perhaps matching TRBD1 (5 bases). The V gene lost 0 bases and the J gene lost 0 bases, with 8 bases spanning the gap. The length of the CDR3 is 15 residues. Per germline, CDR1 SGHAT and CDR2 FQNNGV. For the CDR3, the DNA is TGTGCCAGCAGCTTAGATGGGGGAACTAACTATGGCTACACCTTC. Amino acids: CASSLDGGTNYGYTF.

This clone turned up a few times. This chain connects TRBV6-6 to TRBJ2-2; D uncertain. Germline values: CDR1 MNHNY, CDR2 SVGAGI (reference sequence). This CDR3 region has 11 residues. Deletions cut 2 bases from V and 7 bases from J, with 2 bases between. The CDR3 loop reads CASSYGGELFF. CDR3 sequence (DNA): TGTGCCAGCAGTTACGGCGGGGAGCTGTTTTTT.

This sequence joins TRBV10-1 and TRBJ1-3; D not resolved. There are 16 residues in the CDR3. The V and J ends lost 2 bases and 6 bases respectively, with 17 bases between them. CDR1 is WNHNN, CDR2 SYGVQD, per germline (reference sequence). The CDR3 DNA reads as TGCGCCAGCAGTGAGGGGAGGGCCTTCCGGGAAAACACCATATATTTT. This codes for CASSEGRAFRENTIYF.

This chain uses TRBV29-1 with TRBJ1-5, with TRBD1 matching 7 bases. CDR1 is SQVTM and CDR2 is ANQGSEA in the germline V gene. Losses at the gene ends were 4 bases for V and 6 bases for J; bases not matched to a gene: 6. The CDR3 runs to 13 residues. The CDR3 here is CSVGTGGSQPQHF. CDR3 nucleotides: TGCAGCGTTGGGACAGGAGGAAGTCAGCCCCAGCATTTT.

The rearrangement links TRBV30 to TRBJ1-2; a weak D match, TRBD1 (5 bases). The CDR3 spans 16 residues. The germline gives CDR1 GTSNPN, CDR2 SVGIG (reference sequence). V lost 2 bases and J 1 base, leaving 17 bases between the germline ends. The CDR3 protein is CAWSWGQGPLNYGYTF. The CDR3 DNA is TGTGCCTGGAGTTGGGGTCAGGGCCCCCTTAACTATGGCTACACCTTC. The full variable domain, rest sourced from reference TRBV30 and TRBJ1-2, is SQTIHQWPATLVQPVGSPLSLECTVEGTSNPNLYWYRQAAGRGLQLLFYSVGIGQISSEVPQNLSASRPQDRQFILSSKKLLLSDSGFYLCAWSWGQGPLNYGYTFGSGTRLTVV.

The chain carries TRBV10-3 and TRBJ1-1, with D unclear. Trimming took 0 bases from V and 5 from J, leaving 10 bases between them. CDR1 is ENHRY, CDR2 SYGVKD, per germline. The CDR3 spans 14 residues. The CDR3 nucleotides read TGTGCCATCAGTGAGTCTAGGGCTAGGACTGAAGCTTTCTTT. Its translation is CAISESRARTEAFF.

CDR3 nucleotide sequence: TGTGCCAGCAGCCTTGGAGCACGGAATCAGCCCCAGCATTTT. Protein: CASSLGARNQPQHF. The chain combines TRBV7-9 with TRBJ1-5; D is ambiguous. The V and J ends lost 5 bases and 4 bases respectively, with 12 bases between them. The germline CDR1 and CDR2 sequences are SEHNR and FQNEAQ (reference sequence). This CDR3 region has 14 residues.

V gene TRBV2 combines with J gene TRBJ2-7, with D perhaps given as TRBD1 or TRBD2 (5 bases each). The CDR3 sequence is 13 residues long. V was shortened by 7 bases and J by 10 bases, with 20 bases between the two germline ends. Germline V CDR1 and CDR2: SNHLY, FYNNEI. The CDR3 region has the DNA TGTGCCAGCATCACGGGGCCCCGTCGCAGACAGTACTTC. Protein: CASITGPRRRQYF.

The chain is built from TRBV18 and TRBJ1-1, with D unclear. V was pared by 1 base and J by 8 bases, with 8 bases between. The CDR3 covers 12 residues. The germline gives CDR1 KGHSH, CDR2 LQKENI. The CDR3 loop is CASSPLSDEAFF. In DNA form, the CDR3 reads TGTGCCAGCTCACCACTTTCAGACGAAGCTTTCTTT. Based on the CDR3 plus reference TRBV18 and TRBJ1-1, the full variable domain is NAGVMQNPRHLVRRRGQEARLRCSPMKGHSHVYWYRQLPEEGLKFMVYLQKENIIDESGMPKERFSAEFPKEGPSILRIQQVVRGDSAAYFCASSPLSDEAFFGQGTRLTVV.

The genes are TRBV4-1 and TRBJ2-7; 9 bases line up with TRBD1. Germline V gene lookup returns CDR1 MGHRA and CDR2 YSYEKL. The CDR3 covers 14 residues. The trim removed 4 bases at V and 4 bases at J, leaving 5 bases unmatched. The DNA of the CDR3 is TGCGCCAGCAGCCCTCCGGGACAGGGTTACGAGCAGTACTTC. Encoded protein: CASSPPGQGYEQYF.

This clone came up a few times. The chain links TRBV2 to TRBJ1-2; D gene unclear. The germline CDR1 and CDR2 sequences are SNHLY and FYNNEI. The V end lost 0 bases, the J end lost 0 bases, and 14 bases lay between the germline ends. The CDR3 has 17 residues. CDR3 region: CASSEAYIRLANYGYTF. Written as DNA, the CDR3 is TGTGCCAGCAGTGAAGCGTATATCAGGCTAGCTAACTATGGCTACACCTTC.